Here is one T cell receptor (beta chain) with its context. CDR3 length: 14 residues. This record belongs to a study of T-cell reconstitution after alpha-beta-depleted transplantation in children. The library targeted TCRbeta and was prepared with unique molecular identifiers. TCRdb independently ran MiXCR on the PCR reads; one entry per CDR3 protein. The table includes more than 200,000 distinct CDR3 sequences, about 24% detected once. The genes are TRBV12-1 and TRBJ1-1. TRBV12-1 is classified as a pseudogene. The clonotype was recovered from a female patient under 10 years old who had a stem cell transplant for congenital amegakaryocytic thrombocytopenia, so the T cells may come from the graft donor. The sequencing here drew on PBMCs, mostly from graft donor cells, taken 360 days after TCRalphabeta/CD19-depleted stem cell transplant. This chain's CDR3 is CASSFWRGDTEAFF. DNA for the CDR3: TGTGCCAGCAGCTTTTGGCGGGGAGACACTGAAGCTTTCTTT.